The text below deals with one T cell receptor (beta chain). Its cognate antigen has yet to be identified. The record has no base qualities; no much larger clone is one base away. This sample was included in a study of T cells in Graves' hyperthyroidism and ophthalmopathy (dated by TCRdb to the late 2010s). About the study as a whole: Peripheral blood samples were taken at initial diagnosis, before any treatment was given. To identify TCR V-J signatures that set the groups apart, the researchers used a discovery cohort of 95 to 100 patients, made up of fewer than 50 with Graves' ophthalmopathy and some 60 with stable Graves' hyperthyroidism. Prospective prediction of ophthalmopathy was tested in an independent validation cohort of 18 to 20 hyperthyroidism patients and some 17 patients who later progressed to ophthalmopathy. For training and testing, the 95 to 100 patients in the discovery cohort were randomly divided in a 7:3 ratio. In about 6 Graves' hyperthyroidism patients, the study also compared T-cell repertoires from thyroid tissue with T-cell repertoires from blood. After blood sampling, hyperthyroidism patients were treated with methimazole at a starting dose of 30 mg daily, and ophthalmopathy patients were treated with high-dose intravenous methylprednisolone. The paper describes TCR Vbeta CDR3 sequencing of some 130 peripheral blood samples, made up of 43 ophthalmopathy patients, approximately 73 hyperthyroidism patients and about 17 progressor patients. Overall study results and their limits: Most expanded thyroid clonotypes (frequency above 0.001) were also detected in blood, a finding suggesting that blood repertoires may reflect thyroid immune responses. In validation, the model predicted progression to ophthalmopathy with 55% to 71% sensitivity and 72.22% specificity, a median of approximately 6.7 months before onset. No statistical method was used to fix the sample size in advance, and group allocation was not hidden from the investigators. A model built on a 13 V-J signature distinguished ophthalmopathy from stable hyperthyroidism, reaching over 85% sensitivity and around 81% specificity in cross-validation and 80%/75% in testing.

Stable Graves' hyperthyroidism was defined as no progression to ophthalmopathy during 18 months of follow-up. Hyperthyroidism patients were newly diagnosed, had a disease duration of under 2 months, and were aged 18 to 65 years. Exclusion was applied to patients with uncontrolled infections, other autoimmune diseases, pregnancy or lactation. Diagnoses relied on clinical symptoms, serum thyroxine and TRAb, thyroid ultrasound and orbital computed tomography. PBMCs were isolated from approximately 10 ml of fresh peripheral blood by Ficoll-Paque density gradient centrifugation. Total RNA was extracted with Trizol reagent, and quality was checked on an Agilent 2100 Bioanalyzer. The germline V gene yields KGHSH for CDR1 and LQKENI for CDR2. V is cut back by 0 bases and J by 4 bases, with 1 base in the junction unmatched. Taken from cysteine to phenylalanine, the CDR3 has 15 residues. The entry retains the CDR3 DNA only, 45 bases that are in frame from base 1.

The TCR beta CDR3 regions were amplified from the RNA transcripts. The first round of RT-PCR for the TCR CDR3 was performed with the HTBI primer set and the Qiagen OneStep RT-PCR kit. The libraries were constructed in a second round of multiplex PCR and then size-selected and purified. Sequencing of the libraries was done on an Illumina HiSeq2000 using paired-end 100 bp reads. As for how the authors treated the data: Raw data were processed with SOAPnuke, discarding reads with adapters, uncalled bases, mean Phred below 15, or no exact constant-primer or identifier match. COPE v1.2.5 was used to merge high-quality paired reads, and clonotypes were defined as unique nucleotide sequences. MiTCR v1.1 was used to align the clonotypes against IMGT TRBV, TRBD and TRBJ reference segments. Only V-J combinations with frequency above 0.0001, covering 99.2% of repertoires, were analysed. A TCS score was defined as the ratio between F50 (clonal expansion) and ExV (chaos), using BLOSUM62-based TCRdist between CDR3 peptides within each V-J. Welch's t-statistics and random forest reduced 500 to 550 V-J features to 10 to 15, which were used in a naive Bayes classifier (R e1071). TCRdb reprocessing: public reads trimmed at Q25 with fastp, clones called with MiXCR, in-frame beta chains kept. Merged by CDR3 protein, the rows form single entries marked with the most common genes and DNA. The V and J calls reflect TCRdb's pipeline rather than the authors' work. This sample is represented by around 300,000 distinct CDR3 sequences; approximately 15% of them were singletons. The top ten clones comprise just under 25% of the sample.

The sequenced material came from blood. The clonotype originates from a woman in her 30s with Graves' hyperthyroidism. The V and J segments used are TRBV18 and TRBJ2-4; 9 junctional bases match TRBD2. The CDR3 reads CASSPPSGSKNIQYF. The sequenced DNA is TGTGCCAGCTCACCACCTAGCGGGAGTAAAAACATTCAGTACTTC.